These 29 T cell receptor beta chains share one sample of origin, sequenced in a study of radiation and T cells in renal cell carcinoma. Sequencing was performed with immunoSEQ multiplex PCR; in TCRdb, only in-frame clones are kept and a portion is missing. Among some 130,000 clones listed, around four fifths were seen once. Time point noted: blood 2 weeks post-SBRT. Treatment here: 15 Gy SBRT to primary tumor, nephrectomy 4 weeks later. The source was blood, collected from a patient whose treatment included radiotherapy and nephrectomy. The origin of the receptors is a woman aged 55-70 years with renal cell carcinoma.

V is TRBV9 and J is TRBJ1-3, with D hard to call. Germline V gene data show CDR1 as SGDLS and CDR2 as YYNGEE. CDR3 length: 14 residues. V was trimmed by 4 bases and J by 0 bases, leaving 8 bases between them. CDR3 protein: CASSSDGSGNTIYF. In DNA form, the CDR3 reads TGTGCCAGCAGCTCGGACGGCTCTGGAAACACCATATATTTT.

The chain employs TRBV18 and TRBJ1-1; TRBD1 matches at 7 bases. The CDR3 is 16 amino acids. Trimming took 3 bases from V and 3 from J; bases not matched to a gene: 10. The V gene's germline CDR1 is KGHSH and CDR2 LQKENI. This CDR3 reads CASSPWGRGADTEAFF. CDR3 bases: TGTGCCAGCTCACCCTGGGGCAGGGGGGCGGACACTGAAGCTTTCTTT.

V gene TRBV28 combines with J gene TRBJ2-7; TRBD2 is a possible D gene (6 bases). Trimming removed 3 bases at V and 7 bases at J, with 16 bases between. Per germline, CDR1 MDHEN and CDR2 SYDVKM. This CDR3 region has 14 residues. CDR3 amino acids: CASSFDPRRDEQYF. DNA of the CDR3: TGTGCCAGCAGTTTTGATCCGAGGCGGGATGAGCAGTACTTC.

The chain couples TRBV19 to TRBJ2-1; 8 bases map to TRBD2. The CDR3 totals 19 residues. Germline values: CDR1 LNHDA, CDR2 SQIVND (reference sequence). The J segment lost 0 bases and the V segment lost 3 bases, leaving 13 bases of the junction unmatched. In DNA form, the CDR3 reads TGTGCCAGTAGTATGGGTCCTAGCGGGTTCATATACTCCTACAATGAGCAGTTCTTC. It is translated as CASSMGPSGFIYSYNEQFF.

The V and J genes are TRBV20-1 and TRBJ1-2; D is possibly TRBD1 (6 bases). Trimming removed 3 bases from V and 8 bases from J, with 10 bases in between. The CDR3 consists of 11 residues. The germline V gene encodes CDR1 DFQATT and CDR2 SNEGSKA (reference sequence). CDR3 residues: CSASRDNGYTF. The CDR3 DNA reads as TGCAGTGCTAGCAGGGACAACGGCTACACCTTC.

The CDR3 DNA reads TGTGCCAGCAGTTTACTAGCTAGGAGGGAGACCCAGTACTTC. This encodes CASSLLARRETQYF. This chain joins TRBV28 and TRBJ2-5; possible D gene TRBD2, 5 bases. The V and J ends lost 2 bases and 5 bases respectively, with 12 bases between them. Germline CDR1 is MDHEN and CDR2 is SYDVKM. There are 14 residues in the CDR3.

The sample holds a few counts of this clone. The genes are TRBV13 and TRBJ2-7, with D possibly matching TRBD1 (6 bases). Germline CDR1 and CDR2: PRHDT and FYEKMQ (reference sequence). This CDR3 comprises 15 residues. V was pared by 2 bases and J by 6 bases, with 17 bases between. In nucleotides, the CDR3 is TGTGCCAGCAGCTTACGGCAGGGGAAAACCAGCGAGCAGTACTTC. This sequence encodes CASSLRQGKTSEQYF.

The chain recombines TRBV18 with TRBJ2-7, with D possibly matching TRBD1 (5 bases). The CDR3 extends over 14 amino acids. Trimming removed 5 bases from V and 9 bases from J, with 20 bases in between. Per germline, CDR1 KGHSH and CDR2 LQKENI. CDR3 in DNA: TGTGCCAGCTCAGATGACAGCCGGAATTTACGGCAGTACTTC. Its protein product is CASSDDSRNLRQYF.

The J gene is TRBJ2-7, the V gene TRBV18; D might be TRBD1 (5 bases). Between the trimmed V and J ends, which lost 8 bases and 5 bases, there was a span of 16 bases. Germline loops: CDR1 KGHSH, CDR2 LQKENI. The CDR3 is 13 residues long. The CDR3 region has the DNA TGTGCCAGCGCTCAGGGTGGCGTGGACGAGCAGTACTTC. It codes for CASAQGGVDEQYF.

The V and J genes are TRBV6-5 and TRBJ2-6; no reliable D call. Deletions cut 7 bases from V and 3 bases from J, with 10 bases between. Germline loops: CDR1 MNHEY, CDR2 SVGAGI. This CDR3 has 14 amino acids. This chain's CDR3 is CASKKGGGANVLTF. DNA for the CDR3: TGTGCCAGCAAAAAGGGTGGTGGGGCCAACGTCCTGACTTTC.

This chain uses TRBV6-1 with TRBJ2-7, with 7 bases fitting TRBD1. V was clipped by 6 bases and J by 5 bases; unmatched bases: 13. The CDR3 is 15 amino acids. Germline values: CDR1 MNHNS, CDR2 SASEGT. CDR3 coding DNA: TGTGCCAGCAGCACTCAGACAGGGATAAGCGACGAGCAGTACTTC. Translated: CASSTQTGISDEQYF.

This clone has only a few counts. The chain employs TRBV28 and TRBJ1-2; 8 bases are a match to TRBD1. The germline V gene encodes CDR1 MDHEN and CDR2 SYDVKM. Trimming removed 5 bases from V and 13 bases from J; junction bases left unmatched: 9. The CDR3 length is 12 residues. CDR3 sequence reads: CASSTGQGTVTF. CDR3 nucleotides: TGTGCCAGCAGTACAGGACAGGGTACAGTCACCTTC.

As regards this clone: One end of the junction fails to match germline, which may point to a read error. The chain couples TRBV5-1 to TRBJ1-1; 7 bases match TRBD1. This CDR3 is built from 15 residues. From germline, CDR1 is SGHRS and CDR2 YFSETQ. CDR3 region: CASSPPMKGASEAFF. CDR3 DNA sequence: TGTGCCAGCAGCCCCCCCATGAAGGGGGCCTCTGAAGCTTTCTTT.

CDR3 DNA sequence: TGTGCCAGCAGCTTTACAGGGAACTCTGGAAACACCATATATTTT. It is translated as CASSFTGNSGNTIYF. The V gene is TRBV5-8, the J gene TRBJ1-3; a possible D gene is TRBD1 (6 bases). The CDR3 is 15 residues long. Germline CDR1 and CDR2: SGHTS and YDEGEE. V was cut by 2 bases and J by 0 bases, with 9 bases left in between. Variable domain in full (rest from reference TRBV5-8 and TRBJ1-3): EAGVTQSPTHLIKTRGQQATLRCSPISGHTSVYWYQQALGLGLQFLLWYDEGEERNRGNFPPRFSGRQFPNYSSELNVNALELEDSALYLCASSFTGNSGNTIYFGEGSWLTVV.

The V and J genes are TRBV19 and TRBJ2-1; D is tentatively TRBD1 or TRBD2 (6 bases each). Germline V gives CDR1 LNHDA, CDR2 SQIVND (reference sequence). With 8 bases removed from V and 4 bases from J, the gap between germline ends came to 33 bases. This CDR3 region has 20 residues. Here the CDR3 DNA reads TGTGCCAGTGGAATGGGAGGTTGGGGGGCTGGGAAACTGAGTTACAATGAGCAGTTCTTC. Translation: CASGMGGWGAGKLSYNEQFF.

This chain uses TRBV6-1 with TRBJ2-1, with TRBD1 as a possible D gene (6 bases). Trimming left V 7 bases short and J 6 bases short, with 19 bases between. The germline gives CDR1 MNHNS, CDR2 SASEGT. The CDR3 consists of 15 residues. In nucleotides, the CDR3 is TGTGCCAGCACAAGGGCCCTGGACAGCTTCAATGAGCAGTTCTTC. Protein product: CASTRALDSFNEQFF.

The gene calls are TRBV5-1 and TRBJ2-7; D is undetermined. The CDR3 is 14 residues long. Trimming left V 0 bases short and J 6 bases short, with 13 bases between. CDR1 SGHRS and CDR2 YFSETQ come from the germline V gene. CDR3 residues: CASSLAFAVGEQYF. The CDR3 bases are TGCGCCAGCAGCTTGGCTTTTGCGGTCGGCGAGCAGTACTTC.

This chain joins TRBV5-8 and TRBJ1-1; D gene ambiguous. The CDR3 length is 14 residues. Germline V gives CDR1 SGHTS, CDR2 YDEGEE. V lost 0 bases, J lost 5 bases, and 11 bases lay in between. The CDR3 is CASSLARMGTEAFF. The CDR3 DNA reads as TGTGCCAGCAGCTTGGCCAGGATGGGTACTGAAGCTTTCTTT. Complete variable domain (other parts from reference TRBV5-8 and TRBJ1-1): EAGVTQSPTHLIKTRGQQATLRCSPISGHTSVYWYQQALGLGLQFLLWYDEGEERNRGNFPPRFSGRQFPNYSSELNVNALELEDSALYLCASSLARMGTEAFFGQGTRLTVV.

The gene calls are TRBV6-1 and TRBJ2-2, with 8 bases fitting TRBD1. Trimming took 7 bases from V and 3 from J; bases not matched to a gene: 7. The CDR3 runs to 15 residues. Germline V gene sequence: CDR1 MNHNS, CDR2 SASEGT. As DNA, the CDR3 is TGTGCCAGCATCAAGGACAGGGTGGACACCGGGGAGCTGTTTTTT. It is translated as CASIKDRVDTGELFF.

This clone was picked up a small number of times. V gene TRBV5-1 combines with J gene TRBJ1-2; D call uncertain. V dropped 0 bases and J dropped 5 bases, with 5 bases sitting between them. Per the germline V gene, CDR1 is SGHRS and CDR2 is YFSETQ. This CDR3 has 12 residues. As DNA, the CDR3 is TGCGCCAGCAGCTTGGCGGGTTATGGCTACACCTTC. Translating it yields CASSLAGYGYTF.

The J gene is TRBJ2-7, the V gene TRBV15; D is uncertain. The germline gives CDR1 LNHNV, CDR2 YYDKDF (reference sequence). The CDR3 has 13 amino acids. V gave up 5 bases and J gave up 5 bases, with 13 bases separating them. As DNA, the CDR3 is TGTGCCACCAGCGCCCGGGTCGGCAACGAGCAGTACTTC. Its protein product is CATSARVGNEQYF.

This sequence joins TRBV19 and TRBJ2-5; D may be TRBD1 or TRBD2 (5 bases each). This CDR3 spans 13 amino acids. Trimming took 5 bases from V and 5 from J, leaving 12 bases between them. Germline V gives CDR1 LNHDA, CDR2 SQIVND (reference sequence). CDR3 nucleotide sequence: TGTGCCAGTAGTCGAGGGGTTAGGGAGACCCAGTACTTC. Translating gives CASSRGVRETQYF.

V is TRBV7-6 and J is TRBJ1-2, with D tentatively TRBD1 (6 bases). The CDR3 length is 13 residues. V was trimmed by 5 bases and J by 3 bases, leaving 10 bases between them. The germline gives CDR1 SGHVS, CDR2 FNYEAQ. CDR3 protein: CASSRTGYYGYTF. CDR3 coding DNA: TGTGCCAGCAGCCGAACAGGGTACTATGGCTACACCTTC.

The rearrangement uses TRBV5-4 and TRBJ2-1, with D unclear. This CDR3 comprises 15 residues. Germline-derived CDR1 and CDR2 are SGHNT and YYREEE (reference sequence). V gave up 5 bases and J gave up 5 bases, with 17 bases separating them. For the CDR3, the DNA is TGTGCCAGCAGTTTAGGTCCATCATACAACAATGAGCAGTTCTTC. This sequence encodes CASSLGPSYNNEQFF. The full variable domain, completed using reference TRBV5-4 and TRBJ2-1, is ETGVTQSPTHLIKTRGQQVTLRCSSQSGHNTVSWYQQALGQGPQFIFQYYREEENGRGNFPPRFSGLQFPNYSSELNVNALELDDSALYLCASSLGPSYNNEQFFGPGTRLTVL.

The gene calls are TRBV6-1 and TRBJ2-2, with D perhaps assigned TRBD1 or TRBD2 (5 bases each). Germline CDR1 reads MNHNS; CDR2 reads SASEGT. The ends were cut back, 2 bases at V and 4 bases at J, with 11 bases in the middle. The CDR3 contains 15 residues. The chain's CDR3 is CASSELGPSTGELFF. CDR3 nucleotides: TGTGCCAGCAGTGAATTGGGACCCAGCACCGGGGAGCTGTTTTTT.

The chain is built from TRBV2 and TRBJ1-5; D is unresolved. The CDR3 has 15 residues. Germline V gene lookup returns CDR1 SNHLY and CDR2 FYNNEI. V lost 5 bases to trimming and J lost 1 base, with 12 bases between them. The CDR3 coding sequence is TGTGCCAGCAGTTTAGGTCAGTTCAGCAATCAGCCCCAGCATTTT. Its translation: CASSLGQFSNQPQHF. Together with reference TRBV2 and TRBJ1-5, the CDR3 gives the full variable domain: EPEVTQTPSHQVTQMGQEVILRCVPISNHLYFYWYRQILGQKVEFLVSFYNNEISEKSEIFDDQFSVERPDGSNFTLKIRSTKLEDSAMYFCASSLGQFSNQPQHFGDGTRLSIL.

The rearrangement uses TRBV15 and TRBJ2-7; 10 bases are a match to TRBD2. V shed 1 base, J shed 4 bases, and the junction held 4 bases outside the gene matches. The length of the CDR3 is 15 residues. Germline V gene data show CDR1 as LNHNV and CDR2 as YYDKDF (reference sequence). The CDR3 DNA is TGTGCCACCAGCAGAGCCCTAGCGGGAGTGTACGAGCAGTACTTC. Its translation is CATSRALAGVYEQYF. Drawing the rest from reference TRBV15 and TRBJ2-7, the complete variable domain is DAMVIQNPRYQVTQFGKPVTLSCSQTLNHNVMYWYQQKSSQAPKLLFHYYDKDFNNEADTPDNFQSRRPNTSFCFLDIRSPGLGDTAMYLCATSRALAGVYEQYFGPGTRLTVT.

V gene TRBV11-2 combines with J gene TRBJ1-5, with 7 nucleotides matching TRBD1. V was clipped by 4 bases and J by 3 bases; unmatched bases: 6. CDR1 SGHAT and CDR2 FQNNGV come from the germline V gene. The CDR3 is made up of 15 amino acids. The CDR3 reads CASSSGQTYNQPQHF. For the CDR3, the DNA is TGTGCCAGCAGCTCGGGACAGACTTACAATCAGCCCCAGCATTTT.

This rearrangement joins TRBV29-1 to TRBJ2-2; D is possibly TRBD2 (6 bases). The V gene's germline CDR1 is SQVTM and CDR2 ANQGSEA. V was cut by 4 bases and J by 6 bases, with 12 bases left in between. This CDR3 comprises 13 residues. CDR3 sequence: CSVVFGGPGELFF. The CDR3 bases are TGCAGCGTTGTCTTCGGGGGACCCGGGGAGCTGTTTTTT.